The 26 T cell receptor beta chains in this list originate from one sample, sequenced in a study of Graves' ophthalmopathy and Graves' hyperthyroidism. Scientists amplified the TCR beta CDR3 regions from RNA transcripts. HTBI primers were used in a first-round RT-PCR, which preceded a second-round multiplex PCR. TCRdb fed the multiplex PCR reads into MiXCR, producing one record per CDR3 protein. The sample has about 500,000 distinct CDR3 sequences, approximately 37% seen once; the top ten hold approximately 4.1%. The sample consisted of peripheral blood or thyroid tissue (not recorded which). Source of these receptors: an adult man with Graves' hyperthyroidism.

There are many counts of this clonotype. This sequence joins TRBV20-1 and TRBJ1-2; the match to TRBD1 covers 9 bases. V shed 1 base, J shed 6 bases, and the junction held 15 bases outside the gene matches. There are 17 residues in the CDR3. The germline V gene encodes CDR1 DFQATT and CDR2 SNEGSKA (reference sequence). The CDR3 DNA is TGCAGTGCTAGAGTGGTTTTTGGTTTAGGACAGGGGCATGGCTACACCTTC. Translating it yields CSARVVFGLGQGHGYTF.

This clonotype has a count of ten or more. This chain links TRBV29-1 with TRBJ2-3, with 7 nucleotides matching TRBD1. The CDR3 runs 14 residues. The V and J ends lost 2 bases and 4 bases, in that order; junction bases with no gene match: 6. CDR1 is SQVTM and CDR2 is ANQGSEA in the germline V gene. The CDR3 DNA reads TGCAGCGTTGAAAGGGGGCTTAGCTCAGATACGCAGTATTTT. Encoded protein: CSVERGLSSDTQYF.

This clonotype was recorded once. This rearrangement joins TRBV20-1 to TRBJ2-5; D is perhaps TRBD2 (6 bases). V lost 1 base and J 5 bases, leaving 17 bases between the germline ends. Germline CDR1 is DFQATT and CDR2 is SNEGSKA (reference sequence). There are 15 residues in the CDR3. Here the CDR3 DNA reads TGCAGTGCTAGAGGGGGAGGTCCCTTGGTCGAGACCCAGTACTTC. Amino acids: CSARGGGPLVETQYF.

This sequence joins TRBV6-1 and TRBJ2-7; D perhaps matches TRBD2 (6 bases). Trimming took off 0 bases at V and 4 bases at J, with 16 bases between the two ends. The CDR3 has 16 residues. The germline V gene encodes CDR1 MNHNS and CDR2 SASEGT. CDR3 sequence reads: CASSEAASGGMYEQYF. CDR3 nucleotide sequence: TGTGCCAGCAGTGAAGCGGCCAGCGGCGGGATGTACGAGCAGTACTTC.

Comment on this clonotype: A much larger clone lies one base from this, so it may be a read error. The chain recombines TRBV20-1 with TRBJ1-5; D is ambiguous. From germline, CDR1 is DFQATT and CDR2 SNEGSKA (reference sequence). The CDR3 contains 13 residues. V lost 7 bases and J lost 1, with 11 bases in between. CDR3 protein: CSVSVDSNQPQHF. As DNA, the CDR3 is TGCAGTGTTAGTGTGGACAGCAATCAGCCCCAGCATTTT.

Comment on this clonotype: Given a much more abundant clone one base away, this may be a read error. V is TRBV10-3 and J is TRBJ1-4, with 7 nucleotides matching TRBD1. The germline CDR1 and CDR2 sequences are ENHRY and SYGVKD. Trimming took 4 bases from V and 8 from J; bases not matched to a gene: 10. This CDR3 is 15 amino acids long. The CDR3 DNA is TGTGCCATCAGTGGACGACAGGGTGTATCGGAAAAACTGTTTTTT. Translated: CAISGRQGVSEKLFF.

The V call is TRBV11-2, the J call TRBJ2-3; TRBD1 might be the D (6 bases). The length of the CDR3 is 15 residues. Germline CDR1 reads SGHAT; CDR2 reads FQNNGV. V was trimmed by 5 bases and J by 3 bases, leaving 15 bases between them. CDR3 amino acids: CASSRQDSTTDTQYF. The CDR3 DNA reads as TGTGCCAGCAGCCGACAGGACAGCACTACAGATACGCAGTATTTT. Full variable domain (missing parts from reference TRBV11-2 and TRBJ2-3): EAGVAQSPRYKIIEKRQSVAFWCNPISGHATLYWYQQILGQGPKLLIQFQNNGVVDDSQLPKDRFSAERLKGVDSTLKIQPAKLEDSAVYLCASSRQDSTTDTQYFGPGTRLTVL.

This clonotype was picked up many times. This chain connects TRBV6-5 to TRBJ1-5; TRBD1 agrees at 7 bases. The V and J ends lost 4 bases and 3 bases, in that order; junction bases with no gene match: 6. Germline-derived CDR1 and CDR2 are MNHEY and SVGAGI. The CDR3 has 15 residues. CDR3: CASSFSGQVNQPQHF. The CDR3 region has the DNA TGTGCCAGCAGTTTCTCCGGACAGGTCAATCAGCCCCAGCATTTT.

This clonotype was picked up many times. V is TRBV4-1 and J is TRBJ1-2; 11 bases map to TRBD1. The length of the CDR3 is 14 residues. V shed 3 bases and J 6 bases; nucleotides not matched to a gene: 3. Germline loops: CDR1 MGHRA, CDR2 YSYEKL. Here the CDR3 DNA reads TGCGCCAGCAGCCATCCGGACAGGGGGCATGGCTACACCTTC. Translation gives CASSHPDRGHGYTF.

This clonotype was seen a handful of times. The chain combines TRBV12-3 or TRBV12-4 with TRBJ1-5; D call uncertain. The CDR3 runs 15 residues. The V end lost 5 bases, the J end lost 3 bases, and 14 bases lay between the germline ends. CDR3 protein: CASSPLVGSNQPQHF. The CDR3 nucleotides read TGTGCCAGCAGTCCCCTTGTGGGGTCCAATCAGCCCCAGCATTTT.

As to this clonotype: A read error may explain this, as a much larger clone is one base away. The rearrangement uses TRBV6-5 and TRBJ2-6; 7 bases align to TRBD2. The CDR3 consists of 16 residues. Germline lookup yields CDR1 MNHEY and CDR2 SVGAGI. CDR3 protein: CASSERGGSGANALTF. CDR3 coding DNA: TGTGCCAGCAGTGAAAGGGGAGGGTCTGGGGCCAACGCCCTGACTTTC.

This clonotype has just a few counts. The chain employs TRBV12-5 and TRBJ1-6; TRBD1 might be the D (6 bases). The CDR3 runs 19 residues. Trimming removed 0 bases at V and 0 bases at J, with 15 bases between. CDR1 LGHNT and CDR2 FRNRAP come from the germline V gene. CDR3 sequence: CASGLVRREDSSYNSPLHF. As DNA, the CDR3 is TGTGCTAGTGGTTTGGTGCGTCGGGAGGACAGCTCCTATAATTCACCCCTCCACTTT.

This clonotype came up many times. The chain employs TRBV27 and TRBJ2-7; 9 bases match TRBD1. The germline CDR1 and CDR2 sequences are MNHEY and SMNVEV (reference sequence). There are 16 residues in the CDR3. V gave up 4 bases and J gave up 3 bases; unmatched junction bases: 10. CDR3 amino acids: CASSYNRDREFYEQYF. CDR3 nucleotide sequence: TGTGCCAGCAGTTACAACCGGGACAGGGAGTTCTACGAGCAGTACTTC.

This clonotype was seen repeatedly, ten times or more. This chain joins TRBV2 and TRBJ2-2; a weak D match, TRBD1 (5 bases). The CDR3 spans 14 residues. Germline assignment: CDR1 SNHLY and CDR2 FYNNEI. With 7 bases removed from V and 4 bases from J, the gap between germline ends came to 13 bases. For the CDR3, the DNA is TGTGCCAGCATTGAGGCCAGGGTCACCGGGGAGCTGTTTTTT. The encoded protein is CASIEARVTGELFF.

For this clonotype: This may stem from a read error, because a much larger clone lies one nucleotide away. This CDR3 reads CASSLTFENAGELFF. CDR3 DNA: TGTGCCAGCAGCTTAACATTCGAGAACGCCGGGGAGCTGTTTTTT. The chain couples TRBV7-9 to TRBJ2-2; D unclear. The CDR3 totals 15 residues. Germline values: CDR1 SEHNR, CDR2 FQNEAQ (reference sequence).

This clonotype occurred many times. The CDR3 here is CASSFVGELFF. The CDR3 nucleotides are TGTGCCAGCAGCTTTGTCGGGGAGCTGTTTTTT. The gene calls are TRBV7-9 and TRBJ2-2; D unresolved. This CDR3 has 11 residues. The germline V and J ends were trimmed by 3 bases and 7 bases, with 3 bases remaining between them. Per the germline V gene, CDR1 is SEHNR and CDR2 is FQNEAQ (reference sequence).

This clonotype was found many times. The gene calls are TRBV6-5 and TRBJ2-7; 9 bases agree with TRBD1. J was trimmed by 5 bases and V by 2 bases; bases with no gene match: 1. The CDR3 sequence is 13 residues long. The germline V gene encodes CDR1 MNHEY and CDR2 SVGAGI. CDR3 loop: CASSYRTGDEQYF. The CDR3 nucleotides are TGTGCCAGCAGTTACAGGACAGGGGACGAGCAGTACTTC.

This clonotype occurred once. One junction end does not reproduce the germline sequence, and a read error may be involved. The chain combines TRBV10-1 with TRBJ1-4; D uncertain. The CDR3 spans 15 residues. CDR1 and CDR2 (germline): WNHNN, SYGVQD (reference sequence). CDR3 nucleotide sequence: TGTGCCAGCAGTGAGACGGCCGCAACTAATGAAAATCTGTTTTTT. It translates to CASSETAATNENLFF.

There are many counts of this clonotype. The chain is built from TRBV6-5 and TRBJ1-1; weak D call: TRBD1 (5 bases). The CDR3 length is 16 residues. Germline assignment: CDR1 MNHEY and CDR2 SVGAGI. V was trimmed by 5 bases and J by 1 base, leaving 17 bases between them. The CDR3 DNA is TGTGCCAGCAGTCCAGGAGGTGGAGGGGAGAACACTGAAGCTTTCTTT. Translating gives CASSPGGGGENTEAFF.

This clonotype was recorded many times. This chain connects TRBV10-3 to TRBJ1-3; D not certain. Trimming left V 6 bases short and J 6 bases short, with 15 bases between. The germline V gene has CDR1 ENHRY and CDR2 SYGVKD. The CDR3 contains 14 residues. The CDR3 region is CAIRVTDGSNTIYF. The CDR3 coding sequence is TGTGCCATCAGGGTAACCGATGGGTCAAACACCATATATTTT.

As regards this clonotype: Its ends do not fully match the called genes, so a read error is possible. The CDR3 spells CASRKGTGTNEQYF. The CDR3, as DNA: TGTGCCAGCAGGAAGGGGACCGGAACCAACGAGCAGTACTTT. The J gene is TRBJ2-7, the V gene TRBV12-3 or TRBV12-4, with D tentatively TRBD1 or TRBD2 (5 bases each). The CDR3 spans 14 residues.

The chain joins TRBV5-4 to TRBJ2-2; the D is unclear. There are 11 residues in the CDR3. Germline V gene data show CDR1 as SGHNT and CDR2 as YYREEE (reference sequence). V lost 4 bases, J lost 6 bases, and 4 bases lay in between. As DNA, the CDR3 is TGTGCCAGCAGCCGTCCCGGGGAGCTGTTTTTT. Protein: CASSRPGELFF.

The chain carries TRBV29-1 and TRBJ2-7; D call uncertain. Trimming cost V 4 bases and J 7 bases, with 17 bases left between them. The CDR3 length is 13 residues. CDR1 is SQVTM, CDR2 ANQGSEA, per germline. The CDR3 here is CSVVYAVVDEQYF. CDR3 DNA: TGCAGCGTTGTATATGCGGTGGTGGATGAGCAGTACTTC.

This chain uses TRBV7-4 with TRBJ1-2, with 9 bases that match TRBD1. With 3 bases clipped from V and 0 bases from J, the junction kept 8 bases outside the gene matches. There are 17 residues in the CDR3. The germline V gene encodes CDR1 SGHVT and CDR2 SQSDAQ. CDR3 residues: CASSFRDRDGPNYGYTF. The CDR3 DNA reads as TGTGCCAGCAGCTTCCGGGACAGGGATGGTCCTAACTATGGCTACACCTTC.

This clonotype was seen at least ten times. The chain is built from TRBV6-5 and TRBJ1-3; D not certain. CDR1 is MNHEY and CDR2 is SVGAGI in the germline V gene. The germline V and J ends were trimmed by 6 bases and 0 bases, with 12 bases remaining between them. The CDR3 consists of 15 residues. The CDR3 loop is CASSLTVSSGNTIYF. In DNA, the CDR3 is TGTGCCAGCAGCCTCACAGTAAGCTCTGGAAACACCATATATTTT.

This clonotype showed up many times. This rearrangement joins TRBV29-1 to TRBJ2-7; D not resolved. The V gene lost 2 bases and the J gene lost 0 bases, with 5 bases spanning the gap. Germline-derived CDR1 and CDR2 are SQVTM and ANQGSEA. This CDR3 has 12 amino acids. In DNA form, the CDR3 reads TGCAGCGTTGAAATGGGCTCCTACGAGCAGTACTTC. Protein: CSVEMGSYEQYF.